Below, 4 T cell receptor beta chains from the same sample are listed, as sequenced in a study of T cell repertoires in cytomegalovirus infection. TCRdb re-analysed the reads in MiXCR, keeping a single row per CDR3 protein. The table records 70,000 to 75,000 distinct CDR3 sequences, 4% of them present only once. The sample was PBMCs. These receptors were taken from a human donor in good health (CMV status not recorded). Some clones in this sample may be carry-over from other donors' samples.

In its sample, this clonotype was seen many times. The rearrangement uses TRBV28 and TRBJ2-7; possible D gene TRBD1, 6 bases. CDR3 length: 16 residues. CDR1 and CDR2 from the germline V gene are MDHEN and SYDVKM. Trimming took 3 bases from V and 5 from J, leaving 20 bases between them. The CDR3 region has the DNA TGTGCCAGCAGTTTTAGCCTCCAAGGGGGTGGGAACGAGCAGTACTTC. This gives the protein CASSFSLQGGGNEQYF.

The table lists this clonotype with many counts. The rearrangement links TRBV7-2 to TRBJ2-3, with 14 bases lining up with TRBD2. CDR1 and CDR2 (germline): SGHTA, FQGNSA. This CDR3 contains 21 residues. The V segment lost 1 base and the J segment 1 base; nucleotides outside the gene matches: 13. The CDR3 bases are TGTGCCAGCAGCTTAGGAGGATTCGGGACTAGCGGGGGTGGAGGCACAGATACGCAGTATTTT. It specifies CASSLGGFGTSGGGGTDTQYF.

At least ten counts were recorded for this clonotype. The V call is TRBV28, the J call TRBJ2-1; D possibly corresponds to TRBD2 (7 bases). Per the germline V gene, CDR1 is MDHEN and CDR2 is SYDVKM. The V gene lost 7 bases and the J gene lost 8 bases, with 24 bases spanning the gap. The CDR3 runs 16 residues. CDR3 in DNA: TGTGCCAGCAACACAAACAGGGCGGGGGTTTGGGATGAGCAGTTCTTC. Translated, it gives CASNTNRAGVWDEQFF.

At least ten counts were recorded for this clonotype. The DNA for the CDR3 is TGTGCCAGCAGCTTTCTGACTAGCGGGTTGAGGGGTAATGAGCAGTTCTTC. It codes for CASSFLTSGLRGNEQFF. The rearrangement links TRBV7-9 to TRBJ2-1; 10 nucleotides line up with TRBD2. This CDR3 is built from 17 residues. V lost 3 bases and J lost 7; bases outside the gene matches: 12. From germline, CDR1 is SEHNR and CDR2 FQNEAQ (reference sequence).